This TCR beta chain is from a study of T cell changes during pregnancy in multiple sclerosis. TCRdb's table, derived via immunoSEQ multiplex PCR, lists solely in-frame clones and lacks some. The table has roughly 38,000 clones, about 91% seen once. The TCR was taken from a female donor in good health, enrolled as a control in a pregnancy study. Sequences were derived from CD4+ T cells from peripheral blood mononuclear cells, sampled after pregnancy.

Here the CDR3 DNA reads TGTGCCACCAGCAGAGATCGACAGAGTCGCGAAAAACTGTTTTTT. Translation: CATSRDRQSREKLFF. The V call is TRBV15, the J call TRBJ1-4; weak D call: TRBD1 (5 bases). Germline CDR1 and CDR2: LNHNV and YYDKDF (reference sequence). The CDR3 length is 15 residues. The V end lost 0 bases, the J end lost 8 bases, and 13 bases lay between the germline ends.